This T cell receptor beta chain was captured by sequencing in a study of breast tumors, draining lymph nodes, adjacent tissues. This clonotype has only a few counts. The lymph nodes were axillary draining lymph nodes from breast cancer patients. TCRdb re-derived calls from the multiplex PCR reads in MiXCR, one entry per CDR3 protein. The data contain around 190,000 distinct CDR3 sequences, roughly a third of them seen just once; the ten biggest clones take up around 4.5%. V was cut by 1 base and J by 3 bases, with 12 bases left in between. This CDR3 spans 15 amino acids. The germline CDR1 and CDR2 sequences are LGHDT and YNNKEL (reference sequence).

Sample: axillary lymph node tissue. The receptor was derived from a female donor with breast cancer. Some clones in this sample may be carry-over from other donors' samples. The chain uses TRBV3-1 and TRBJ1-2; D might be TRBD1 (5 bases). CDR3 amino acids: CASSQAYGGDYGYTF. DNA of the CDR3: TGTGCCAGCAGCCAAGCATACGGGGGAGACTATGGCTACACCTTC.